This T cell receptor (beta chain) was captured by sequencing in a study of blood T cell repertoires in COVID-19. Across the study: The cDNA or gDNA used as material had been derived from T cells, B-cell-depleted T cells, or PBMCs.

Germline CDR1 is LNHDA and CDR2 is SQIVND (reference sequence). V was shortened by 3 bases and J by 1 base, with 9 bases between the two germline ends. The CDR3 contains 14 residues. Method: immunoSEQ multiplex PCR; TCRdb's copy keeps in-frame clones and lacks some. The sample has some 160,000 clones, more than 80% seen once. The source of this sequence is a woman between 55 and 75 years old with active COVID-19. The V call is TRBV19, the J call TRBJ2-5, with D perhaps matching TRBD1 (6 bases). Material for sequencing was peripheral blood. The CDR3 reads CASSISDSQETQYF. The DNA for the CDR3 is TGTGCCAGTAGTATTTCGGACAGCCAAGAGACCCAGTACTTC.